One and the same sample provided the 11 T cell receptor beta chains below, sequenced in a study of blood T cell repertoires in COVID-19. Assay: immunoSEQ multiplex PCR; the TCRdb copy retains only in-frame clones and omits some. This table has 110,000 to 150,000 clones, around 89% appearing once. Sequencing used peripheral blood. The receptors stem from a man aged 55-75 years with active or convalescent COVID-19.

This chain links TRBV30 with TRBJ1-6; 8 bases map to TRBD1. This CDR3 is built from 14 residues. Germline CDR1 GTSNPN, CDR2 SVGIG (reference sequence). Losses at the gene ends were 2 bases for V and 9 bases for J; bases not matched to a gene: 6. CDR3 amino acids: CAWSHGQGSSPLHF. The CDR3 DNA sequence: TGTGCCTGGAGTCATGGACAGGGCAGTTCACCCCTCCACTTT.

The CDR3 nucleotides are TGCGCCAGCAGCTTGGTAACAGGTCGTGGAATGAACACTGAAGCTTTCTTT. Its protein product is CASSLVTGRGMNTEAFF. The chain joins TRBV5-1 to TRBJ1-1, with D maybe TRBD1 (5 bases). The CDR3 loop spans 17 amino acids. Germline V gene lookup returns CDR1 SGHRS and CDR2 YFSETQ. Deletions cut 0 bases from V and 0 bases from J, with 15 bases between.

The CDR3 DNA reads as TGTGCCAGCAGTCCCTCCGGGGTAGTTTGGCAGTTCTTC. As protein: CASSPSGVVWQFF. This chain links TRBV6-5 with TRBJ2-1; the D gene is possibly TRBD2 (5 bases). Germline V gene data show CDR1 as MNHEY and CDR2 as SVGAGI. This CDR3 has 13 residues. With 5 bases removed from V and 12 bases from J, the gap between germline ends came to 17 bases.

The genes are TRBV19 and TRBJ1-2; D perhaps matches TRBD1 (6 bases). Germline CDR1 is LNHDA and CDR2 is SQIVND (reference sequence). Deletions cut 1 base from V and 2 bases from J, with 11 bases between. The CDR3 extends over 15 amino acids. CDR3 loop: CASSIGGRGNYGYTF. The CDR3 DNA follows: TGTGCCAGTAGTATAGGGGGCAGGGGCAACTATGGCTACACCTTC.

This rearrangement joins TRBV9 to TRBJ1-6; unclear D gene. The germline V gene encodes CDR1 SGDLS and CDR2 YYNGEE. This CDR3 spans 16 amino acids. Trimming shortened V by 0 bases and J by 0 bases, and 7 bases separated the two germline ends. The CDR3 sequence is CASSVGSHSYNSPLHF. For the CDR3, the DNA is TGTGCCAGCAGCGTAGGGTCACACTCCTATAATTCACCCCTCCACTTT.

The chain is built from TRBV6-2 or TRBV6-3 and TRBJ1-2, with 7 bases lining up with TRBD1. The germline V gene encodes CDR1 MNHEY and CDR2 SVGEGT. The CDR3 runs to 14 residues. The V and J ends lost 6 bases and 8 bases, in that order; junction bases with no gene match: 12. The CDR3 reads CASRPTSDRVGYTF. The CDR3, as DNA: TGTGCCAGCAGACCTACTTCCGACAGGGTCGGCTACACCTTC.

In DNA form, the CDR3 reads TGCGCCAGCAGCCAAAACCTAGCGGGAAGCACAGATACGCAGTATTTT. Its protein is CASSQNLAGSTDTQYF. V is TRBV4-3 and J is TRBJ2-3, with 9 nucleotides matching TRBD2. The CDR3 is 16 amino acids. V lost 2 bases to trimming and J lost 0 bases; unmatched junction nucleotides: 3. Per the germline V gene, CDR1 is LGHNA and CDR2 is YSLEER.

This chain's CDR3 is CASSLNLLNTEAFF. Here the CDR3 DNA reads TGTGCCAGCAGCTTAAATCTCCTGAACACTGAAGCTTTCTTT. The gene calls are TRBV11-2 and TRBJ1-1; D call uncertain. Germline loops: CDR1 SGHAT, CDR2 FQNNGV. Trimming pared 2 bases from V and 0 bases from J, leaving 7 bases between. The CDR3 extends over 14 amino acids.

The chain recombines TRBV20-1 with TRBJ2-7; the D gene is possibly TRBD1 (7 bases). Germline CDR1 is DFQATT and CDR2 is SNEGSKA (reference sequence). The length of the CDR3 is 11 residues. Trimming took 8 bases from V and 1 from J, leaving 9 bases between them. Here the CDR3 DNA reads TGCAGTCCAGGGGGGTCCTACGAGCAGTACTTC. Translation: CSPGGSYEQYF.

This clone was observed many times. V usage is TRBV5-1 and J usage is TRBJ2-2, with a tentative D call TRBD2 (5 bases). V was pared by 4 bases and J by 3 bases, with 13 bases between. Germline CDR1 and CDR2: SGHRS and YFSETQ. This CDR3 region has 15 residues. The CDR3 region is CASSPTTTYTGELFF. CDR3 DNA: TGCGCCAGCAGCCCGACTACAACTTACACCGGGGAGCTGTTTTTT. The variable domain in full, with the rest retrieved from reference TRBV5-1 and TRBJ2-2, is KAGVTQTPRYLIKTRGQQVTLSCSPISGHRSVSWYQQTPGQGLQFLFEYFSETQRNKGNFPGRFSGRQFSNSRSEMNVSTLELGDSALYLCASSPTTTYTGELFFGEGSRLTVL.

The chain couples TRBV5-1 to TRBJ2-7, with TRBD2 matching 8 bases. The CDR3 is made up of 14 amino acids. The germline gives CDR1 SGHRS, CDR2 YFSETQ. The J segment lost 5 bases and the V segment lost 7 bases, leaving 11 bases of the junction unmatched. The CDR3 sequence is CASREGGGIDEQYF. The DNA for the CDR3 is TGCGCCAGCCGGGAGGGCGGGGGTATCGACGAGCAGTACTTC.